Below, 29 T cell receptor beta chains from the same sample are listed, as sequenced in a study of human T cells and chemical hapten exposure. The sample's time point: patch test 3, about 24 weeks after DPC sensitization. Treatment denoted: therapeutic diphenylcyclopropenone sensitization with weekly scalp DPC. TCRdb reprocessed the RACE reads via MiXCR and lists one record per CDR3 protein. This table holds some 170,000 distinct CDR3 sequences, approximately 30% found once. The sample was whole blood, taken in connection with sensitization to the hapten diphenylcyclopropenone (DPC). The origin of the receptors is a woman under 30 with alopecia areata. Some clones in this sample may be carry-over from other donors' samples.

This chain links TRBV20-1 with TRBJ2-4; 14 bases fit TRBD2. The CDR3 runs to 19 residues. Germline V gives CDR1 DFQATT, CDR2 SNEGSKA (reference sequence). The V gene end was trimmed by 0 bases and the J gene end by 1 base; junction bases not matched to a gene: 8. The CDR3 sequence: CSARDNARTSGRAKNIQYF. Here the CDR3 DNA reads TGCAGTGCTAGAGATAACGCCCGGACTAGCGGGAGGGCCAAAAACATTCAGTACTTC.

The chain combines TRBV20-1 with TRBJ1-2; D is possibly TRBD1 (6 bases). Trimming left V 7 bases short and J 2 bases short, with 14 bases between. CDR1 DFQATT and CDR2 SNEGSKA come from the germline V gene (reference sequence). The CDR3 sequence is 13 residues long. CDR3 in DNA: TGCAGTGTCCCCAGGGGATCGAACTATGGCTACACCTTC. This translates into CSVPRGSNYGYTF.

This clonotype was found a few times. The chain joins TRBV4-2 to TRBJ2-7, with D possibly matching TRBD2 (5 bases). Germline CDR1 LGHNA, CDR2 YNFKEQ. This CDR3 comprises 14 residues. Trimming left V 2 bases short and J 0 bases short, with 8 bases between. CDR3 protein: CASSQSRGSYEQYF. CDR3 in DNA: TGTGCCAGCAGCCAATCTCGGGGCTCCTACGAGCAGTACTTC.

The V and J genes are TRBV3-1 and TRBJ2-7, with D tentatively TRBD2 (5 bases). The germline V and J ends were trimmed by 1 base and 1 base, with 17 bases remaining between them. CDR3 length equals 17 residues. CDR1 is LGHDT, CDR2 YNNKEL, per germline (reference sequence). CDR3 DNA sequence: TGTGCCAGCAGCCAAGGCTGGACTCCTAGAAGGTCCTACGAGCAGTACTTC. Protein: CASSQGWTPRRSYEQYF.

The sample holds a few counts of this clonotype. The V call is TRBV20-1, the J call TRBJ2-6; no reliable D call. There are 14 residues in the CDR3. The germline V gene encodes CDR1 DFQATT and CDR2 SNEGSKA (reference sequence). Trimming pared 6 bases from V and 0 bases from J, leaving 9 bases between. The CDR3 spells CSAKDDSGANVLTF. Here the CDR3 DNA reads TGCAGTGCAAAGGACGACTCTGGGGCCAACGTCCTGACTTTC.

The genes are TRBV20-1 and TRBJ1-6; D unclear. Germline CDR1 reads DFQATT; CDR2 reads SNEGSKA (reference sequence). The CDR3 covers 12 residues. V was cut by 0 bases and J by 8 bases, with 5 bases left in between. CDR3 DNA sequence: TGCAGTGCTAGAGATACTGATTCACCCCTCCACTTT. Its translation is CSARDTDSPLHF.

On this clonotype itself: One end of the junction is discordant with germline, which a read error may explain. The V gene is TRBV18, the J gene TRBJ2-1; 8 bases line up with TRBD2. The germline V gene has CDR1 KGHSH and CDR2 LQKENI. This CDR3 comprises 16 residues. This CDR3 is CASSPPASGLYNGQFF. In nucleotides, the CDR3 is TGTGCCAGCTCACCACCCGCTAGCGGGCTCTACAATGGGCAGTTCTTC.

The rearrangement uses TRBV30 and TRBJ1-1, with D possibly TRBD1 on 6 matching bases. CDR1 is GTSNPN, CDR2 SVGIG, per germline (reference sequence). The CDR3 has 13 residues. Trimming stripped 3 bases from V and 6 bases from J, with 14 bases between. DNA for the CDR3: TGTGCCTGGAGAAAACAGGGTGGAGCTGAAGCTTTCTTT. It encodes CAWRKQGGAEAFF.

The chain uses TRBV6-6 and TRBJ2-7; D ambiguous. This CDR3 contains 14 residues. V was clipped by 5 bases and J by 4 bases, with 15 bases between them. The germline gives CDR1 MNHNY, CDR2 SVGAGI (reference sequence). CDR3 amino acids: CASSRTDGIYEQYF. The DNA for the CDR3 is TGTGCCAGCAGTCGGACGGATGGTATATACGAGCAGTACTTC.

The DNA of the CDR3 is TGCAGTGTAACACGCCCGGGGAATGAGCAGTTCTTC. Translated: CSVTRPGNEQFF. This chain joins TRBV20-1 and TRBJ2-1; TRBD2 is a possible D gene (5 bases). CDR1 is DFQATT, CDR2 SNEGSKA, per germline (reference sequence). CDR3 size: 12 residues. The germline V and J ends were trimmed by 7 bases and 7 bases, with 14 bases remaining between them.

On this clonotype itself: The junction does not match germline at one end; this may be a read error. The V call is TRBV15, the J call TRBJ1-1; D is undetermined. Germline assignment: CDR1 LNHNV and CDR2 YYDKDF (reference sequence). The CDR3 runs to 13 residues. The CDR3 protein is CATGRVIDTEAFF. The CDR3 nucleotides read TGTGCCACCGGCAGAGTAATTGACACTGAAGCTTTCTTT.

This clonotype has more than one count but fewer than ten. CDR3 residues: CASSYGTVKDEQFF. The DNA of the CDR3 is TGCGCCAGCAGCTACGGGACGGTTAAAGATGAGCAGTTCTTC. This rearrangement joins TRBV5-1 to TRBJ2-1; D is tentatively TRBD1 or TRBD2 (5 bases each). V was pared by 3 bases and J by 8 bases, with 15 bases between. This CDR3 contains 14 residues. Germline CDR1 and CDR2: SGHRS and YFSETQ.

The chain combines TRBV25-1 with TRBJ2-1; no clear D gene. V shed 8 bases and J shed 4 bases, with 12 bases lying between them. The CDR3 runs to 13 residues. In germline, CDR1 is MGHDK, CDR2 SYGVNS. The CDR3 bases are TGTGCCAGCGGGCCTTGGGGTTACAATGAGCAGTTCTTC. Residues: CASGPWGYNEQFF.

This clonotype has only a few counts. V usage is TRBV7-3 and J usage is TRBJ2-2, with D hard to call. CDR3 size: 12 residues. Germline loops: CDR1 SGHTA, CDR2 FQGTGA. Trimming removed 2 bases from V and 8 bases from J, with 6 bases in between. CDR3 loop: CASSLVFGELFF. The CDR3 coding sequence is TGTGCCAGCAGCTTAGTTTTTGGGGAGCTGTTTTTT.

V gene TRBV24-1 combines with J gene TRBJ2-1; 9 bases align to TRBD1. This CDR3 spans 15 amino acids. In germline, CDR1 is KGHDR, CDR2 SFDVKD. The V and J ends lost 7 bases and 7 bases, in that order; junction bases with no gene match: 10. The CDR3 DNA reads TGTGCCACCAGCCCCCGGACAGGGGTTTTAAATGAGCAGTTCTTC. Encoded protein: CATSPRTGVLNEQFF.

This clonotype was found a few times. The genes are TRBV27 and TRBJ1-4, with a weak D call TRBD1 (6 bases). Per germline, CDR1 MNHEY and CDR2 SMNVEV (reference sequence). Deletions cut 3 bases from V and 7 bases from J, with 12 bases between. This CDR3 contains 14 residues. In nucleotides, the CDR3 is TGTGCCAGCAGTTTGACAGGCGGAATTGAAAAACTGTTTTTT. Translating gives CASSLTGGIEKLFF.

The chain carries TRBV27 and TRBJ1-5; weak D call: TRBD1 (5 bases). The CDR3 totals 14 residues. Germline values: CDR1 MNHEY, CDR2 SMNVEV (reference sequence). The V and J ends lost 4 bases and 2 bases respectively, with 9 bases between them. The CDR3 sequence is CASSWGRGNQPQHF. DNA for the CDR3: TGTGCCAGCAGTTGGGGCAGGGGCAATCAGCCCCAGCATTTT.

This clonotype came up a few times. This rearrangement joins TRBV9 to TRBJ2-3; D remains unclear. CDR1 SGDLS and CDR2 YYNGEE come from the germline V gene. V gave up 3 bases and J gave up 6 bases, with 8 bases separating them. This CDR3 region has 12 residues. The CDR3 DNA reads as TGTGCCAGCAGCGAATTGACGGATACGCAGTATTTT. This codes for CASSELTDTQYF.

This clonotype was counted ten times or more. The CDR3, as DNA: TGTGCCAGCTTGTACCAGGGGGCCCCCACTGAAGCTTTCTTT. It translates to CASLYQGAPTEAFF. J is TRBJ1-1 and V is TRBV7-8; 8 bases are a match to TRBD1. In germline, CDR1 is SGHVS, CDR2 FQNEAQ. With V trimmed by 8 bases and J by 4 bases, 9 bases remained unmatched. The CDR3 extends over 14 amino acids.

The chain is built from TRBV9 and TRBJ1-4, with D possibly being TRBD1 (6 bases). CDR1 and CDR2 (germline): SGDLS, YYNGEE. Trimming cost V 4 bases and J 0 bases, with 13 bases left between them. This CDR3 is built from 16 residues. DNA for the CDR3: TGTGCCAGCAGCCCGGTGGGGGCTCCAACTAATGAAAAACTGTTTTTT. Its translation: CASSPVGAPTNEKLFF.

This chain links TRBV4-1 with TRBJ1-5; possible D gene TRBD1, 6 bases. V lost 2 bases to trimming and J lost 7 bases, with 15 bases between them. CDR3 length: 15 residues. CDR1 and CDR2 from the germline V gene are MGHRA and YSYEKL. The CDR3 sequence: CASSQLFQGSQPQHF. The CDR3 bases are TGCGCCAGCAGCCAATTATTCCAGGGGTCCCAGCCCCAGCATTTT.

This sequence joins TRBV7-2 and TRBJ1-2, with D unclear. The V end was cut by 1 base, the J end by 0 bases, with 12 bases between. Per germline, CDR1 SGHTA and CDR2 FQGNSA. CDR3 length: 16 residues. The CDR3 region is CASSLVLGLANYGYTF. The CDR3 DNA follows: TGTGCCAGCAGCTTAGTTCTGGGCCTGGCTAACTATGGCTACACCTTC.

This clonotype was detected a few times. CDR3 sequence (DNA): TGCGCCAGCAAACGTGACAATGCTGGGGCCAACGTCCTGACTTTC. It specifies CASKRDNAGANVLTF. This chain joins TRBV5-1 and TRBJ2-6; D is undetermined. The CDR3 runs 15 residues. Germline values: CDR1 SGHRS, CDR2 YFSETQ. Deletions cut 6 bases from V and 2 bases from J, with 12 bases between.

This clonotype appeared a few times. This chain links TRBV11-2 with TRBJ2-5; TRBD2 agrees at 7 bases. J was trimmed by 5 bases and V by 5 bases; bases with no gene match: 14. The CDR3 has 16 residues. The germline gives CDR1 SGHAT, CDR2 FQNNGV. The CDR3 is CASSRFTGGGAETQYF. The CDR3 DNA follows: TGTGCCAGCAGCCGATTCACGGGGGGAGGAGCGGAGACCCAGTACTTC.

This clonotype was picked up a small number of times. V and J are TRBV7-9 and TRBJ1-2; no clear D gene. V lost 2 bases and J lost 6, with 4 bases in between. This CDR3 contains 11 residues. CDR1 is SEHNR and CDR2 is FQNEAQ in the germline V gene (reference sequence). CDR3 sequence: CASSLRDGYTF. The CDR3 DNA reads TGTGCCAGCAGCTTAAGGGATGGCTACACCTTC.

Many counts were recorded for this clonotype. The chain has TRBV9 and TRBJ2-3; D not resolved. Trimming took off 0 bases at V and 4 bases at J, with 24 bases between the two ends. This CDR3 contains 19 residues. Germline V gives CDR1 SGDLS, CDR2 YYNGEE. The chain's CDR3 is CASSVDPGLHIRGSDTQYF. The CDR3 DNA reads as TGTGCCAGCAGCGTAGACCCGGGTCTCCATATACGTGGGTCAGATACGCAGTATTTT.

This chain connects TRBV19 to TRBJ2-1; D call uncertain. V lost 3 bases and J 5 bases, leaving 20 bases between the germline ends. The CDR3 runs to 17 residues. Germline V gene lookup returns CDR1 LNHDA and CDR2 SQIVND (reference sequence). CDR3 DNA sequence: TGTGCCAGTAGTATTAGGTCCGCTTCGGGCTATAACAATGAGCAGTTCTTC. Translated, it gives CASSIRSASGYNNEQFF.

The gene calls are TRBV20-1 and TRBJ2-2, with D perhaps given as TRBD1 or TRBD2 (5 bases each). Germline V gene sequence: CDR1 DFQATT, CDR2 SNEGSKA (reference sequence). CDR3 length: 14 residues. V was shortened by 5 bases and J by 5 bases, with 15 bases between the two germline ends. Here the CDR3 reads CSAWDPSRTGELFF. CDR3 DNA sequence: TGCAGTGCTTGGGACCCTAGTAGGACCGGGGAGCTGTTTTTT.

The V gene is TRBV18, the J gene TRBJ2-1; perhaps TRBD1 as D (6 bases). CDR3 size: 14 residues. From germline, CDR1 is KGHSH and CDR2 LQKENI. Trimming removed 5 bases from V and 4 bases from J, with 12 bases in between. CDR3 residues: CASSSGQRYNEQFF. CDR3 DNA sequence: TGTGCCAGCTCAAGTGGACAGCGTTACAATGAGCAGTTCTTC.